The 22 T cell receptor beta chains given below trace back to one sample, sequenced in a study of blood T cell repertoires in COVID-19. Clones were sequenced by immunoSEQ multiplex PCR, and TCRdb holds only the in-frame ones, with some missing. Among around 60,000 clones, 88% were seen once, and the ten largest hold around 3.7%. The sequenced material came from peripheral blood. The source of these receptors is a human donor in a cohort sampled during active COVID-19.

This rearrangement joins TRBV19 to TRBJ1-1; D might be TRBD1 (5 bases). CDR1 LNHDA and CDR2 SQIVND come from the germline V gene (reference sequence). The V gene lost 5 bases and the J gene lost 2 bases, with 15 bases spanning the gap. The CDR3 is made up of 15 amino acids. The CDR3 DNA reads as TGTGCCAGTAGTCAGTATACGCAGGGTAACACTGAAGCTTTCTTT. Translated: CASSQYTQGNTEAFF.

The chain employs TRBV19 and TRBJ2-1, with D maybe TRBD2 (5 bases). V shed 0 bases and J shed 0 bases, with 21 bases lying between them. The CDR3 spans 20 residues. Germline V CDR1 and CDR2: LNHDA, SQIVND (reference sequence). The CDR3 bases are TGTGCCAGTAGTATAGATATCACCGGATCCTGGGAGAGCTCCTACAATGAGCAGTTCTTC. This gives the protein CASSIDITGSWESSYNEQFF.

The chain uses TRBV6-5 and TRBJ2-5, with 9 bases lining up with TRBD2. Trimming took 10 bases from V and 2 from J; bases not matched to a gene: 5. CDR1 and CDR2 (germline): MNHEY, SVGAGI. There are 13 residues in the CDR3. CDR3 nucleotide sequence: TGTGCCACCATGACTAGCGGACAAGAGACCCAGTACTTC. Its translation is CATMTSGQETQYF.

The chain carries TRBV6-5 and TRBJ2-7; TRBD2 might be the D (6 bases). Trimming left V 4 bases short and J 2 bases short, with 15 bases between. This CDR3 spans 15 amino acids. CDR1 is MNHEY, CDR2 SVGAGI, per germline. CDR3 residues: CASSFRLEWAYEQYF. CDR3 DNA: TGTGCCAGCAGTTTCCGACTAGAATGGGCCTACGAGCAGTACTTC.

The chain employs TRBV3-1 (or the pseudogene TRBV3-2) and TRBJ2-1; D gene unclear. The germline V gene has CDR1 LGHDT and CDR2 YNNKEL (reference sequence). The V end was cut by 1 base, the J end by 8 bases, with 15 bases between. CDR3 size: 15 residues. For the CDR3, the DNA is TGTGCCAGCAGCCAAGGCCTCAGATTTGGTGATGAGCAGTTCTTC. This translates into CASSQGLRFGDEQFF.

The chain has TRBV6-2 or TRBV6-3 and TRBJ1-1, with TRBD1 identical over 8 bases. Per the germline V gene, CDR1 is MNHEY and CDR2 is SVGEGT. Trimming cost V 2 bases and J 8 bases; bases outside gene matches: 7. The CDR3 is 14 amino acids. The CDR3 loop is CASSYAPGDREAFF. In DNA, the CDR3 is TGTGCCAGCAGTTACGCACCGGGGGACAGGGAAGCTTTCTTT.

CDR3 amino acids: CASSAGYSYEQYF. The CDR3, as DNA: TGTGCCAGCAGTGCAGGGTACTCCTACGAGCAGTACTTC. The chain has TRBV6-2 or TRBV6-3 and TRBJ2-7; tentatively, D is TRBD1 (5 bases). V lost 5 bases and J lost 0, with 8 bases in between. This CDR3 has 13 amino acids. Looked up from germline, CDR1 is MNHEY and CDR2 is SVGEGT.

J is TRBJ2-7 and V is TRBV4-1; 11 positions match TRBD2. V lost 1 base to trimming and J lost 2 bases; unmatched junction nucleotides: 1. Germline V CDR1 and CDR2: MGHRA, YSYEKL. The CDR3 length is 15 residues. CDR3 sequence reads: CASSQGLAGTYEQYF. Written as DNA, the CDR3 is TGCGCCAGCAGCCAAGGACTAGCGGGAACCTACGAGCAGTACTTC.

The rearrangement uses TRBV4-3 and TRBJ1-1; tentative D call: TRBD1 (6 bases). The germline V gene has CDR1 LGHNA and CDR2 YSLEER. V lost 3 bases and J lost 0, with 11 bases in between. CDR3 length: 15 residues. The CDR3 region is CASSQTTGMNTEAFF. CDR3 sequence (DNA): TGCGCCAGCAGCCAGACGACAGGCATGAACACTGAAGCTTTCTTT.

This rearrangement joins TRBV5-5 to TRBJ2-1, with TRBD1 identical over 8 bases. CDR3 length: 15 residues. Germline V gene sequence: CDR1 SGHKS, CDR2 YYEKEE (reference sequence). V lost 4 bases, J lost 7 bases, and 10 bases stayed unmatched. The CDR3 protein is CASSVVGQGSNEQFF. CDR3 in DNA: TGTGCCAGCAGCGTAGTAGGACAGGGATCAAATGAGCAGTTCTTC.

In this sample, this clone turned up a few times. The chain combines TRBV11-3 with TRBJ2-7; D not resolved. The V end lost 3 bases, the J end lost 6 bases, and 12 bases lay between the germline ends. Germline assignment: CDR1 SGHNT and CDR2 YENEEA. The CDR3 covers 13 residues. The chain's CDR3 is CASSFSIQAEQYF. The CDR3 DNA reads TGTGCCAGCAGCTTCTCTATTCAGGCCGAGCAGTACTTC.

V and J are TRBV13 and TRBJ2-7; D is unresolved. The V end lost 6 bases, the J end lost 3 bases, and 9 bases lay between the germline ends. Germline CDR1 reads PRHDT; CDR2 reads FYEKMQ (reference sequence). The CDR3 has 12 residues. CDR3: CASSFTDYEQYF. DNA for the CDR3: TGTGCCAGCAGTTTCACAGACTACGAGCAGTACTTC.

This clone was counted only a few times. This chain connects TRBV6-2 or TRBV6-3 to TRBJ2-3, with 8 bases fitting TRBD2. Germline CDR1 reads MNHEY; CDR2 reads SVGEGT. The CDR3 loop spans 13 amino acids. Losses at the gene ends were 6 bases for V and 6 bases for J; bases not matched to a gene: 5. CDR3 sequence reads: CASSGRAEDTQYF. The DNA of the CDR3 is TGTGCCAGCAGCGGGAGGGCCGAGGATACGCAGTATTTT.

The chain joins TRBV27 to TRBJ2-7, with a tentative D call TRBD2 (5 bases). In germline, CDR1 is MNHEY, CDR2 SMNVEV (reference sequence). Trimming pared 2 bases from V and 1 base from J, leaving 6 bases between. This CDR3 has 13 residues. The CDR3 here is CASSLRESYEQYF. CDR3 DNA: TGTGCCAGCAGTTTAAGGGAGTCCTACGAGCAGTACTTC.

With regard to this clone: A junction boundary mismatches the germline segment, possibly from a read error. The V gene is TRBV7-9, the J gene TRBJ1-1, with 7 bases matching TRBD1. CDR1 is SEHNR, CDR2 FQNEAQ, per germline (reference sequence). The CDR3 spans 15 residues. CDR3 bases: TGTGCCAGCAACTTACCGGGACAGCCGGGGACTGAAGCTTTCTTT. This gives the protein CASNLPGQPGTEAFF.

The CDR3 reads CASSLSSGGAYEQYF. The CDR3 DNA reads as TGTGCCAGCAGTTTAAGTAGCGGAGGGGCCTACGAGCAGTACTTC. V usage is TRBV27 and J usage is TRBJ2-7; maybe TRBD2 (6 bases). From germline, CDR1 is MNHEY and CDR2 SMNVEV (reference sequence). The CDR3 spans 15 residues. V was trimmed by 2 bases and J by 2 bases, leaving 13 bases between them.

The rearrangement joins TRBV4-3 to TRBJ2-3; D is perhaps TRBD1 (7 bases). Germline V CDR1 and CDR2: LGHNA, YSLEER. Trimming took 0 bases from V and 5 from J, leaving 15 bases between them. This CDR3 has 16 residues. The CDR3 nucleotides are TGCGCCAGCAGCCAAGATGCGGCAGGGGGGAGAGATACGCAGTATTTT. This codes for CASSQDAAGGRDTQYF.

This clone was detected once. V usage is TRBV19 and J usage is TRBJ2-1; 9 bases agree with TRBD2. Germline CDR1 is LNHDA and CDR2 is SQIVND (reference sequence). Trimming at V came to 7 bases and at J to 10 bases, leaving 14 bases not matched to a gene. The CDR3 totals 15 residues. Here the CDR3 reads CASTPSGAGGKEQFF. For the CDR3, the DNA is TGTGCCAGTACCCCTAGCGGAGCGGGAGGAAAAGAGCAGTTCTTC.

The chain is built from TRBV18 and TRBJ1-1, with TRBD1 as a possible D gene (5 bases). V was shortened by 5 bases and J by 3 bases, with 13 bases between the two germline ends. There are 14 residues in the CDR3. Germline loops: CDR1 KGHSH, CDR2 LQKENI. CDR3 DNA: TGTGCCAGCTCAGGCAGGGCGATTTACACTGAAGCTTTCTTT. It specifies CASSGRAIYTEAFF.

The gene calls are TRBV7-8 and TRBJ2-3, with TRBD2 as a possible D gene (5 bases). This CDR3 has 15 residues. V was pared by 1 base and J by 2 bases, with 10 bases between. The germline CDR1 and CDR2 sequences are SGHVS and FQNEAQ. CDR3 residues: CASSLVTGYTDTQYF. The CDR3, as DNA: TGTGCCAGCAGCTTAGTAACGGGATACACAGATACGCAGTATTTT.

J is TRBJ1-1 and V is TRBV27; 11 bases line up with TRBD1. Germline V CDR1 and CDR2: MNHEY, SMNVEV (reference sequence). The CDR3 runs to 15 residues. The J segment lost 2 bases and the V segment lost 5 bases, leaving 4 bases of the junction unmatched. The CDR3 DNA follows: TGTGCCAGCAGTCCATGGACAGGGGGCAACACTGAAGCTTTCTTT. Protein: CASSPWTGGNTEAFF.

The sample holds a few counts of this clone. This sequence joins TRBV7-9 and TRBJ1-1; a possible D gene is TRBD1 (5 bases). The CDR3 is made up of 14 amino acids. V lost 1 base and J 7 bases, leaving 13 bases between the germline ends. Germline loops: CDR1 SEHNR, CDR2 FQNEAQ (reference sequence). CDR3 region: CASSLGGTAIEAFF. DNA for the CDR3: TGTGCCAGCAGCTTAGGCGGGACCGCTATTGAAGCTTTCTTT. The full variable domain, completed using reference TRBV7-9 and TRBJ1-1, is DTGVSQNPRHKITKRGQNVTFRCDPISEHNRLYWYRQTLGQGPEFLTYFQNEAQLEKSRLLSDRFSAERPKGSFSTLEIQRTEQGDSAMYLCASSLGGTAIEAFFGQGTRLTVV.